This T cell receptor (beta chain) originates from a study of sequential checkpoint blockade in melanoma. Study-level information: 75 to 95 pretreatment tumor DNA samples were TCRβ immunosequenced. After nivolumab or ipilimumab alone, about two dozen patients had week-13 rebiopsies.

A word on this clone: Its antigen is not identified.

Study-level results: T-cell fraction and clonality followed PD-L1 and CD8+ counts, not mutational load. Response in arm A was associated with pretreatment TIL clonality.

Data came from immunoSEQ multiplex PCR; TCRdb stores just in-frame clones and leaves some out. The sample has 35,000 to 40,000 clones; more than 25% are singletons. The CDR3 consists of 14 residues. V was trimmed by 4 bases and J by 2 bases, leaving 11 bases between them. Germline CDR1 is SGHDN and CDR2 is FVKESK. Specified treatment: randomized to nivolumab then ipilimumab (arm A) or the reverse (arm B). This rearrangement joins TRBV14 to TRBJ1-2; D might be TRBD1 (6 bases). This sequence originates from a human donor with melanoma. The material sequenced was tumor tissue (inferred from file names), taken from a patient given nivolumab and ipilimumab in sequence. In DNA, the CDR3 is TGTGCCAGCAGCCCCTACGGGGGCAACTATGGCTACACCTTC. Protein product: CASSPYGGNYGYTF.